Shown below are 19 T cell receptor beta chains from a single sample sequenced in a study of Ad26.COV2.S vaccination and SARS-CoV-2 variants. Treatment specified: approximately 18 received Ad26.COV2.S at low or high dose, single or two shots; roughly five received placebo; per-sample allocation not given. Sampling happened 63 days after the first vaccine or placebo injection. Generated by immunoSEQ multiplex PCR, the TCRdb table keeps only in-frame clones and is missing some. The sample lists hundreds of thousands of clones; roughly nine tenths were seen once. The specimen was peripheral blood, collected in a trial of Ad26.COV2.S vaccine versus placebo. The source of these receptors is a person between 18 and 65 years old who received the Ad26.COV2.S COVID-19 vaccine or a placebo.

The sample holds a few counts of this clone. The CDR3 nucleotides are TGTGCCAGCAGCCGAAGGGGAACTGAAGCTTTCTTT. This codes for CASSRRGTEAFF. The chain links TRBV4-2 to TRBJ1-1, with D possibly being TRBD1 (5 bases). This CDR3 region has 12 residues. Germline V gives CDR1 LGHNA, CDR2 YNFKEQ. V lost 4 bases, J lost 5 bases, and 8 bases lay in between.

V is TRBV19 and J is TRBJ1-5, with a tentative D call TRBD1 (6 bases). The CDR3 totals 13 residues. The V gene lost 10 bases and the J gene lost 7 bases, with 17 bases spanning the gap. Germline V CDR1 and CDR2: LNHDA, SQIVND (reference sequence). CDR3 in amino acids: CATREQGEQPQHF. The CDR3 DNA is TGTGCCACCCGGGAACAGGGTGAGCAGCCCCAGCATTTT. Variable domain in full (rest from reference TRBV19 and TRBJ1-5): DGGITQSPKYLFRKEGQNVTLSCEQNLNHDAMYWYRQDPGQGLRLIYYSQIVNDFQKGDIAEGYSVSREKKESFPLTVTSAQKNPTAFYLCATREQGEQPQHFGDGTRLSIL.

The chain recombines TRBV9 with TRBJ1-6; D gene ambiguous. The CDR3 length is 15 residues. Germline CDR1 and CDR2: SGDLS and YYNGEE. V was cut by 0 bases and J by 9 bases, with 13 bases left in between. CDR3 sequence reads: CASSVVEAAGSPLHF. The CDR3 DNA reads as TGTGCCAGCAGCGTAGTTGAGGCGGCCGGTTCACCCCTCCACTTT.

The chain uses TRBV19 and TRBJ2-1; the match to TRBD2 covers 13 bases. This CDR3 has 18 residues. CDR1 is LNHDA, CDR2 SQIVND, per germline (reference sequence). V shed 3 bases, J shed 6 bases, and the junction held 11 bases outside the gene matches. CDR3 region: CASSIPPGLAGVGNEQFF. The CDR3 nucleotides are TGTGCCAGTAGTATTCCCCCCGGACTAGCGGGGGTGGGCAATGAGCAGTTCTTC.

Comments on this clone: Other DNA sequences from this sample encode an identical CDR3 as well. The CDR3 coding sequence is TGTGCCAGCAGCTTGAGCGGGGACAATCAGCCCCAGCATTTT. Encoded protein: CASSLSGDNQPQHF. The chain uses TRBV7-9 and TRBJ1-5; D is uncertain. This CDR3 region has 14 residues. V lost 3 bases and J lost 3, with 9 bases in between. Germline V gives CDR1 SEHNR, CDR2 FQNEAQ (reference sequence).

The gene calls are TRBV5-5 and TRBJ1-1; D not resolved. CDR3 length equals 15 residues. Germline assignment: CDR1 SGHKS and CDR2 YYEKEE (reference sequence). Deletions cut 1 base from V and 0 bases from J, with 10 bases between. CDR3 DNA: TGTGCCAGCAGCTTGTGGGCGGACCTGAACACTGAAGCTTTCTTT. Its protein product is CASSLWADLNTEAFF.

CDR3 DNA sequence: TGTGCCAGCAGCTTAGAGCCCCACGGGGGCGAGCAGTACTTC. This translates into CASSLEPHGGEQYF. The chain employs TRBV11-2 and TRBJ2-7; maybe TRBD2 (6 bases). CDR1 and CDR2 from the germline V gene are SGHAT and FQNNGV. The CDR3 consists of 14 residues. Trimming shortened V by 0 bases and J by 6 bases, and 12 bases separated the two germline ends.

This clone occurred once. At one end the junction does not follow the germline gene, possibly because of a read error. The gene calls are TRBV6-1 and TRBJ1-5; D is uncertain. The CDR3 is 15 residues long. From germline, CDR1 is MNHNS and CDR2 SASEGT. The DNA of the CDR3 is TGTGCCAGCAGTCAAGCCCGGGCCAACAATCAGCCCCAGCATTTT. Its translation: CASSQARANNQPQHF.

DNA for the CDR3: TGTGCCAGCAGCCTCGGGACAGGGAATGAAAAACTGTTTTTT. It codes for CASSLGTGNEKLFF. The rearrangement joins TRBV5-4 to TRBJ1-4, with TRBD1 matching over 9 bases. The CDR3 contains 14 residues. Germline V lookup: CDR1 SGHNT, CDR2 YYREEE (reference sequence). The V and J ends lost 4 bases and 5 bases, in that order; junction bases with no gene match: 3.

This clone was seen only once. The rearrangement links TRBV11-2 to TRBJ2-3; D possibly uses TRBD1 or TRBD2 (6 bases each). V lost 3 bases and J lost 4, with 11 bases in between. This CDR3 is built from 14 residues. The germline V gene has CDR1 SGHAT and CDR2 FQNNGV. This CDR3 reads CASSFGGQADTQYF. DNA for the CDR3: TGTGCCAGCAGCTTTGGGGGGCAAGCAGATACGCAGTATTTT.

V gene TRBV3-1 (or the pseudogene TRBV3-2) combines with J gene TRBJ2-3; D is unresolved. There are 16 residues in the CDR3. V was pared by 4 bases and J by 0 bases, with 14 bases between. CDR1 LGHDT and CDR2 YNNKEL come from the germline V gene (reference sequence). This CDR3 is CASSPIRPSSTDTQYF. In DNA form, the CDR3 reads TGTGCCAGCAGCCCCATCCGGCCATCGAGCACAGATACGCAGTATTTT.

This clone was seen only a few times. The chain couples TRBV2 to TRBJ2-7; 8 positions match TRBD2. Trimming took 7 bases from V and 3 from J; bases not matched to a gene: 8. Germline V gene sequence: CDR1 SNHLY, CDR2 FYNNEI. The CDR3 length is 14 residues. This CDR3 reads CASNPAGVNYEQYF. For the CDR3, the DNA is TGTGCCAGCAACCCAGCGGGAGTCAACTACGAGCAGTACTTC.

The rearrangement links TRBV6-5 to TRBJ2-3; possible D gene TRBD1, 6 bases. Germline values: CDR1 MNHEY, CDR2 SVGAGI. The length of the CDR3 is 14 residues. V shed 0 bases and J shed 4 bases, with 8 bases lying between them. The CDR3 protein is CASSYSSGADTQYF. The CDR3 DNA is TGTGCCAGCAGTTACTCGTCAGGGGCAGATACGCAGTATTTT.

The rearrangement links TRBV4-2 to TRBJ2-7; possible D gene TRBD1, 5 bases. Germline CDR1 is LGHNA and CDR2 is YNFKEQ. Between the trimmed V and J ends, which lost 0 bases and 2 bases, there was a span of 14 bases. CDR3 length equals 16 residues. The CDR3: CASSQDWRQLAYEQYF. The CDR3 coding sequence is TGTGCCAGCAGCCAAGATTGGCGACAGCTAGCCTACGAGCAGTACTTC.

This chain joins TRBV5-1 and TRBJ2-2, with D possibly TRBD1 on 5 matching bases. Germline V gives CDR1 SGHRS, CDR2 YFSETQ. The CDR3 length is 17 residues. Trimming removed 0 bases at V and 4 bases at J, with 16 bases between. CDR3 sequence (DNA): TGCGCCAGCAGCTTGGCCGTGGGCAGGGAAGCCACCGGGGAGCTGTTTTTT. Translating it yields CASSLAVGREATGELFF.

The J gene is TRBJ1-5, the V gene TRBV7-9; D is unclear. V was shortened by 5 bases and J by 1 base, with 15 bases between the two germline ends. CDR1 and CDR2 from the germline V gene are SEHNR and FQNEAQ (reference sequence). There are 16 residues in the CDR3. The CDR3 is CASSPGSVGSNQPQHF. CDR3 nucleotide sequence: TGTGCCAGCAGCCCCGGTAGTGTTGGGAGCAATCAGCCCCAGCATTTT.

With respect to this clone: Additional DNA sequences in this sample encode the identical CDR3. CDR3 loop: CASSEGDRETGELFF. The CDR3 DNA follows: TGTGCCAGCAGTGAGGGGGACAGGGAAACCGGGGAGCTGTTTTTT. V is TRBV25-1 and J is TRBJ2-2; 9 nucleotides line up with TRBD1. Looked up from germline, CDR1 is MGHDK and CDR2 is SYGVNS. This CDR3 has 15 residues. Trimming took 3 bases from V and 5 from J; bases not matched to a gene: 4.

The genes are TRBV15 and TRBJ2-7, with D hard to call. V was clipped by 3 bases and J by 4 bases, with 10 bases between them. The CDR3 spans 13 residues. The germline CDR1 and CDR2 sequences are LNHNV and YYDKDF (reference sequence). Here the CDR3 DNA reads TGTGCCACCAGCAGGGATACAACGTACGAGCAGTACTTC. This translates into CATSRDTTYEQYF.

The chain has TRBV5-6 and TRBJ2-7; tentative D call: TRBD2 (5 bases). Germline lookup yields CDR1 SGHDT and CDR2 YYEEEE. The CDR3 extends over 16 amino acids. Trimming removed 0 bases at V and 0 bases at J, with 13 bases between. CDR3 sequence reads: CASSLDGGTTSYEQYF. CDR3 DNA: TGTGCCAGCAGCTTGGACGGAGGTACCACCTCCTACGAGCAGTACTTC.